This T cell receptor (beta chain) was obtained from a study of T-cell memory formation after mild COVID-19 (dated by TCRdb to the early 2020s). Concerning the study at large: Most TCR sequence clusters were specific to one of the two donors. The cohort was made up of two young adult volunteers, one female and one male, who were previously healthy. In a couple of donors, T-cell clones that expanded and contracted after mild COVID-19 were tracked by sequencing TCRalpha and TCRbeta repertoires over time. What the research found in general, with its limitations: The second-wave clones that peaked on day 37 were not confirmed to be SARS-CoV-2 specific. Contracting CD4+ clones were located mainly in the CM and EM memory subsets, whereas CD8+ clones were found to be enriched in EMRA. The detection of some responding clones in pre-infection memory suggests that pre-existing cross-reactive memory T cells joined the SARS-CoV-2 response. Only a couple of mild cases were covered in the study, and larger cohorts including severe cases with pre-infection samples were considered necessary. Clones contracting from day 15 to 85 had balanced CD4/CD8 phenotypes, while a second wave expanding from day 15 to 37 was biased towards CD4+.

Via the germline V gene, CDR1 is MNHEY and CDR2 SVGAGI. Spanning cysteine to phenylalanine, the CDR3 consists of 14 amino acids. Here the CDR3 DNA is all that survives: 42 bases in frame from base 1. V loses 2 bases of germline sequence and J loses 1 base, and the interval between the two ends is 8 bases. Sequenced using an Illumina NovaSeq 6000. Using 5'RACE with constant-segment primers, TCRalpha and TCRbeta cDNA libraries were constructed, with sample barcodes and unique molecular identifiers added in the process. Trizol reagent was used to extract RNA from every sample. The libraries were amplified in two PCR steps, and the second step added a second sample barcode and Illumina TruSeq adapters. The libraries were sequenced on an Illumina NovaSeq using 2 x 150 bp paired-end reads. Regarding the original processing steps: With migec v1.2.7, reads were demultiplexed and then collapsed into UMI-guided consensus sequences. Using mixcr v2.1.11, UMI consensuses were aligned to TRA and TRB V and J templates and then assembled into clonotypes. A clonotype was counted as expanded or contracted only when both edgeR and NoisET called the clonotype significant, with the noise models trained on biological replicates. edgeR calls used a false discovery rate-adjusted p below 0.01 and a log2 fold-change threshold of 1. As an exploratory analysis of dynamics, max-normalized trajectories of the 1000 most abundant clonotypes were examined by PCA with hierarchical clustering. Separately sequenced CD4+ and CD8+ repertoires were used to assign a CD4 or CD8 phenotype to each responding clone. Through fastp at Q25 and MiXCR, TCRdb rebuilt clones from the public reads, retaining in-frame beta chains. Rows are combined by CDR3 protein, so each entry shows the most common genes and DNA. The V and J calls come from TCRdb's annotation, not from the publication. For this sample the table gives about 310,000 distinct CDR3 sequences, of which about a sixth were detected only once. Approximately 23% of the sample comes from the top ten.

This clonotype showed up just a few times. Its antigen is unknown. Per-nucleotide qualities are absent, and no much larger clonotype sits a single base away. PBMCs were isolated by Ficoll-Paque density gradient centrifugation. This clonotype was sampled from a man younger than 30 who had mild COVID-19 (a few samples of this study predate the infection). The sample titles of this study are shuffled in the database, so cell type and time point are left out; the donor was told from shared clones. The sample taken for sequencing was PBMCs or a T cell subset sorted from them (not recorded which). The V and J segments used are TRBV6-5 and TRBJ1-1; TRBD1 is possibly the D segment (5 matching bases). Read as DNA, the sequence is TGTGCCAGCAGTTACGTGGGGGAGAACACTGAAGCTTTCTTT. Protein translation: CASSYVGENTEAFF.